Listed here are 5 T cell receptor beta chains from one sample, sequenced in a study of identifying expanded T cells in peripheral blood. The protocol was immunoSEQ multiplex PCR, while the TCRdb copy is restricted to in-frame clones and leaves out a portion. Of about 81,000 clones listed, about four fifths are singletons. Input material: blood. The receptors derive from a person between 18 and 75 years old in good health.

The V call is TRBV7-3, the J call TRBJ2-5; the D is unclear. Germline loops: CDR1 SGHTA, CDR2 FQGTGA. The germline V and J ends were trimmed by 5 bases and 4 bases, with 17 bases remaining between them. The CDR3 runs 15 residues. The CDR3 reads CASSPIRSSRETQYF. In DNA form, the CDR3 reads TGTGCCAGCAGCCCCATCCGATCAAGTCGAGAGACCCAGTACTTC.

The V gene is TRBV28, the J gene TRBJ1-6; D is perhaps TRBD1 (6 bases). The V gene's germline CDR1 is MDHEN and CDR2 SYDVKM. The CDR3 runs to 14 residues. The V end lost 6 bases, the J end lost 8 bases, and 14 bases lay between the germline ends. The CDR3 loop is CASSPWGGHSPLHF. CDR3 nucleotide sequence: TGTGCCAGCAGCCCTTGGGGGGGGCATTCACCCCTCCACTTT.

The J gene is TRBJ1-5, the V gene TRBV10-3; D may be TRBD1 (5 bases). The germline V and J ends were trimmed by 6 bases and 0 bases, with 12 bases remaining between them. The length of the CDR3 is 15 residues. CDR1 is ENHRY and CDR2 is SYGVKD in the germline V gene. CDR3 region: CAISADSYSNQPQHF. For the CDR3, the DNA is TGTGCCATCAGCGCCGACAGCTATAGCAATCAGCCCCAGCATTTT.

J is TRBJ2-5 and V is TRBV6-5, with 11 bases that match TRBD1. V trimming: 8 bases; J trimming: 9 bases; junction bases outside the gene matches: 14. The germline gives CDR1 MNHEY, CDR2 SVGAGI. The CDR3 runs 15 residues. In DNA form, the CDR3 reads TGTGCCAGCGCCACGGACAGGGGGCGACCTAGTGCCCAGTACTTC. Residues: CASATDRGRPSAQYF.

The rearrangement links TRBV28 to TRBJ2-7, with TRBD1 matching 9 bases. Germline CDR1 and CDR2: MDHEN and SYDVKM. The CDR3 runs to 16 residues. With 2 bases clipped from V and 2 bases from J, the junction kept 7 bases outside the gene matches. CDR3 nucleotides: TGTGCCAGCAGTTTAATCCTGGGACAGGGAACCTACGAGCAGTACTTC. It is translated as CASSLILGQGTYEQYF.